The T cell receptor beta chain described here comes from a study of cytomegalovirus exposure and HLA in healthy donors. Findings and caveats of the study: Listed as cytomegalovirus-associated were 164 TCR beta chains. TCR association rates varied by HLA locus in a later analysis, with DRB1 highest and HLA-C lowest.

Notes on this clone: Its antigen is unknown.

It was with 60 Vbeta and 13 Jbeta primers that the PCR ran. Libraries were prepared by immunoSEQ multiplex PCR; TCRdb keeps only in-frame clonotypes and omits some of them. This table has around 160,000 clones, roughly four fifths appearing once. The CDR3 loop spans 15 amino acids. Germline CDR1 MDHEN, CDR2 SYDVKM. Losses at the gene ends were 3 bases for V and 3 bases for J; bases not matched to a gene: 6. The chain employs TRBV28 and TRBJ2-7; 9 positions agree with TRBD1. Sequenced sample: PBMCs. The clonotype comes from a man between 40 and 49 years old in good health and CMV-seropositive. The chain's CDR3 is CASSLTGTGNYEQYF. The CDR3 DNA sequence: TGTGCCAGCAGTTTGACCGGGACAGGGAACTACGAGCAGTACTTC.